The clone carrying this T cell receptor beta chain was counted between two and nine times. Its antigen is currently unknown. This entry is derived from a study of early T cells in non-severe SARS-CoV-2 infection. Study at large: The sequenced material was bulk RNA from unsorted whole blood, and its chains were unpaired.

Study results and limitations: Comparison of clonotypes with VDJdb favored anti-spike CD8 responses while missing private and CD4 specificities.

The CDR3 length is 15 residues. Germline CDR1 LGHDT, CDR2 YNNKEL (reference sequence). V lost 0 bases, J lost 5 bases, and 13 bases lay in between. The protocol attached unique molecular identifiers to individual cDNA molecules. TCRdb recomputed calls from the 5' RACE reads with MiXCR, one row per CDR3 protein. The table has tens of thousands of distinct CDR3 sequences, around 15% seen once. The receptor comes from an adult who was a healthcare worker with PCR-confirmed SARS-CoV-2 infection or an uninfected control (not recorded which). Sequencing was carried out using whole blood. The chain couples TRBV3-1 to TRBJ1-2; D is perhaps TRBD1 (5 bases). The CDR3 region is CASSQDRDLLYGYTF. The CDR3 coding sequence is TGTGCCAGCAGCCAAGACAGGGACCTCTTATATGGCTACACCTTC.